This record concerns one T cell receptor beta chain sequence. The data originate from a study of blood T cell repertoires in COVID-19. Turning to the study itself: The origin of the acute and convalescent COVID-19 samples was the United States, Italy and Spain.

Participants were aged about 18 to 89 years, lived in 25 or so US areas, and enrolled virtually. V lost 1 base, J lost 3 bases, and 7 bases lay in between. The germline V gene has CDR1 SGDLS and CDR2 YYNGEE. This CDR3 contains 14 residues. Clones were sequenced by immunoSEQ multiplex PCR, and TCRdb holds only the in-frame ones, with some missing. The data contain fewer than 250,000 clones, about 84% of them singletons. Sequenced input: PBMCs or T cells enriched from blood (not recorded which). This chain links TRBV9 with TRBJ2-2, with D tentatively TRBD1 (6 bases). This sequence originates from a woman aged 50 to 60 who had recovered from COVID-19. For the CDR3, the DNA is TGTGCCAGCAGCGTACAGGGGTACACCGGGGAGCTGTTTTTT. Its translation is CASSVQGYTGELFF.